This T cell receptor (beta chain) was sequenced for a study of monozygotic twins with inflammatory bowel disease. Findings of the study overall: With inverse Simpson as the measure, TCRbeta diversity was lower in IBD patients than in healthy co-twins. Patients got different immunosuppressive treatments, which may have made their repertoires more variable. Repertoire similarity matched across concordant and discordant twins, perhaps owing to limited power.

About this clonotype itself: What it binds is not known.

TCRdb processed the 5' RACE reads again and assigns one entry to each CDR3 protein, with no DNA. This table holds around 450,000 distinct CDR3 sequences. Germline V gene data show CDR1 as KGHSH and CDR2 as LQKENI. The CDR3 has 14 residues. The chain couples TRBV18 to TRBJ1-1. Sequencing used blood. The receptor was isolated from a human donor with ulcerative colitis or Crohn's disease, or a healthy co-twin of an affected twin (not recorded which). The CDR3 sequence: CASSPFGKNTEAFF.